The 3 T cell receptor beta chains below all came from one sample that was sequenced in a study of T cell clusters in autoimmune cytopenias (dated by TCRdb to the late 2010s). For each sample, TRB amplification used about 0.25 ug of peripheral blood genomic DNA, equal to approximately 37,500 genome equivalents. Sequenced using an Illumina MiSeq. Multiplex PCR with a touch-down protocol amplified TRB rearrangements, with the TRB-A and TRB-B primer pools combined in a single tube. TCRdb reprocessed the reads, so every CDR3 protein sequence counts as one entry and DNA is not shown. The sample's table covers thousands of distinct CDR3 sequences. The ten largest clonotypes hold 21% of the sample. The sample taken for sequencing was peripheral blood. These receptors were collected from a human donor with an autoimmune cytopenia or autoimmune hepatitis (not recorded which).

According to its frequency, this clonotype is medium-sized. The chain has TRBV27 and TRBJ2-7. The CDR3 contains 13 residues. The germline V gene encodes CDR1 MNHEY and CDR2 SMNVEV (reference sequence). CDR3 in amino acids: CASSLAGNYEQYF.

V usage is TRBV11-2 and J usage is TRBJ1-3. CDR1 SGHAT and CDR2 FQNNGV come from the germline V gene. This CDR3 contains 14 residues. CDR3 amino acids: CASRRTDPGNTIYF.

The V and J genes are TRBV18 and TRBJ1-2; there is no DNA to check the TCRdb D call of TRBD1. From germline, CDR1 is KGHSH and CDR2 LQKENI. The CDR3 is 13 residues long. The CDR3: CASSQDRGTIYTF.